The source of this T cell receptor beta chain is a study of cytomegalovirus exposure and HLA in healthy donors. Study-wide results and caveats: Relative to equally common others, HLA-associated TCR beta chains showed greater clonal expansion in a later analysis. The authors assumed roughly uniform sequencing depth across donors for presence/absence analyses.

PCR was performed using 60 Vbeta and 13 Jbeta primers. Here immunoSEQ multiplex PCR was the method, and the copy in TCRdb shows in-frame clones only, minus some. The data show roughly 130,000 clones, with around 83% seen just once and 2.5% to 3% held by the top ten. As for this clone: Antigen unknown.

Germline V lookup: CDR1 MNHNY, CDR2 SVGAGI (reference sequence). This CDR3 spans 16 amino acids. V shed 5 bases and J shed 4 bases, with 20 bases lying between them. Sequencing used PBMCs. This receptor was obtained from a woman between 18 and 29 years old in good health and CMV-seropositive. J is TRBJ1-1 and V is TRBV6-6, with D possibly matching TRBD1 (6 bases). This chain's CDR3 is CASSPPGQLTGTEAFF. The CDR3 DNA reads TGTGCCAGCAGTCCCCCGGGACAATTAACGGGCACTGAAGCTTTCTTT.